The text below deals with one T cell receptor (beta chain). Antigen unknown. One end of the junction is discordant with germline, which a read error may explain. This sample stems from a study of cytomegalovirus exposure and HLA in healthy donors. Notes on the study in general: Roughly uniform depth of sequencing across donors was assumed in presence/absence analyses. More clonal expansion characterized HLA-associated TCR beta chains than equally common others in a later analysis. In a later analysis, TCR beta V- and J-gene trimming showed a link to a missense DCLRE1C variant. Several V segments, TRBV6-2 and TRBV6-3 among them, could not be told apart and were dropped.

The PCR ran on 60 Vbeta and 13 Jbeta primers. TCRdb's copy holds only in-frame clones and misses some; the assay was immunoSEQ multiplex PCR. This table holds around 120,000 clones, around three quarters found once. This CDR3 is built from 19 residues. The V gene's germline CDR1 is LGHNA and CDR2 YSLEER. This TCR was sampled from a man under 40 in good health and CMV-seropositive. The V and J genes are TRBV4-3 and TRBJ2-6; 9 bases are shared with TRBD2. The sample comprised PBMCs. DNA for the CDR3: TGCGCCAGCAGCCCTGGGACTAGCCCGAAGAGCTCTGGGGCCAACGGCCTGACTTTC. This translates into CASSPGTSPKSSGANGLTF.